One sample yielded the 14 T cell receptor beta chains listed below, sequenced in a study of shared clonotypes between healthy human individuals. Clones were read by immunoSEQ multiplex PCR, and TCRdb kept only the in-frame ones, dropping some. The sample holds more than 2,000,000 clones; more than 85% are singletons and the top ten take approximately 0.4%. Sequencing was carried out using naive CD4+ T cells from PBMCs. Subset denoted: CD45RA+ positively selected. The receptors derive from a man younger than 30 in good health. Some clones in this sample may be carry-over from other donors' samples.

The chain recombines TRBV5-1 with TRBJ2-7; 8 nucleotides line up with TRBD1. The CDR3 consists of 14 residues. CDR1 and CDR2 (germline): SGHRS, YFSETQ. Trimming cost V 4 bases and J 3 bases; bases outside gene matches: 6. The CDR3 loop reads CASSGDRGYYEQYF. Here the CDR3 DNA reads TGCGCCAGCAGCGGAGACAGGGGCTACTACGAGCAGTACTTC.

The genes are TRBV27 and TRBJ2-7; 8 positions agree with TRBD2. The V segment lost 3 bases and the J segment 2 bases; nucleotides outside the gene matches: 6. The CDR3 spans 15 residues. CDR1 and CDR2 from the germline V gene are MNHEY and SMNVEV (reference sequence). The CDR3 loop reads CASSFGGGRTYEQYF. DNA of the CDR3: TGTGCCAGCAGTTTTGGGGGCGGGAGGACCTACGAGCAGTACTTC.

The V and J genes are TRBV29-1 and TRBJ1-1; 7 nucleotides line up with TRBD1. The CDR3 runs to 15 residues. After removal of 4 bases from V and 0 bases from J, the junction contained 8 bases not matched to a gene. Germline values: CDR1 SQVTM, CDR2 ANQGSEA. Written as DNA, the CDR3 is TGCAGCGTTGGGGCACAGGGGTGGTTGAACACTGAAGCTTTCTTT. Translating gives CSVGAQGWLNTEAFF.

The CDR3 nucleotides are TGTGCCAGCAGAAATACGGGGACGGTGACGTTAGGGCAGTATTTT. Residues: CASRNTGTVTLGQYF. V and J are TRBV27 and TRBJ2-3; the D gene could be TRBD1 or TRBD2 (5 bases each). Trimming left V 6 bases short and J 11 bases short, with 24 bases between. The germline gives CDR1 MNHEY, CDR2 SMNVEV (reference sequence). This CDR3 contains 15 residues.

This clone was seen just once. This chain links TRBV28 with TRBJ2-7; D not resolved. The V gene lost 6 bases and the J gene lost 0 bases, with 12 bases spanning the gap. This CDR3 has 14 amino acids. CDR1 is MDHEN and CDR2 is SYDVKM in the germline V gene. CDR3 DNA: TGTGCCAGCAGCCCCCCCCTCATCTCCTACGAGCAGTACTTC. Protein product: CASSPPLISYEQYF.

The chain has TRBV28 and TRBJ1-2, with D perhaps TRBD1 (6 bases). Germline CDR1 reads MDHEN; CDR2 reads SYDVKM. Trimming pared 5 bases from V and 8 bases from J, leaving 21 bases between. The CDR3 is 15 amino acids. This chain's CDR3 is CASSGIYGGRWGYTF. In DNA form, the CDR3 reads TGTGCCAGCAGTGGAATATACGGGGGGCGCTGGGGCTACACCTTC.

A remark on this clone: Other DNA sequences in this sample translate to the same CDR3. The V call is TRBV5-1, the J call TRBJ1-2; TRBD1 matches 7 bases. V was clipped by 2 bases and J by 4 bases; unmatched bases: 5. This CDR3 has 14 residues. Germline V gene sequence: CDR1 SGHRS, CDR2 YFSETQ. This chain's CDR3 is CASSFRQGSYGYTF. The CDR3, as DNA: TGCGCCAGCAGCTTCCGACAGGGATCCTATGGCTACACCTTC.

The V gene is TRBV6-5, the J gene TRBJ2-1, with D possibly TRBD1 on 6 matching bases. V lost 6 bases and J lost 5, with 14 bases in between. The CDR3 sequence is 14 residues long. Germline V CDR1 and CDR2: MNHEY, SVGAGI. Here the CDR3 DNA reads TGTGCCAGCAGGAACAGGGAAGGGGACAATGAGCAGTTCTTC. Amino acids: CASRNREGDNEQFF.

The chain couples TRBV19 to TRBJ1-5; TRBD1 matches at 7 bases. CDR1 is LNHDA and CDR2 is SQIVND in the germline V gene (reference sequence). Germline trimming cut 1 base from V and 3 bases from J; bases unmatched to any gene: 12. The CDR3 sequence is 18 residues long. The CDR3 loop is CASSIVGRQGMYNQPQHF. Here the CDR3 DNA reads TGTGCCAGTAGTATAGTAGGGAGACAGGGAATGTACAATCAGCCCCAGCATTTT.

The V call is TRBV7-9, the J call TRBJ2-5; D possibly corresponds to TRBD2 (7 bases). V was shortened by 10 bases and J by 4 bases, with 16 bases between the two germline ends. This CDR3 is built from 13 residues. Germline CDR1 SEHNR, CDR2 FQNEAQ (reference sequence). CDR3 coding DNA: TGTGCCATCGGGGGGCCCGATAGAGAGACCCAGTACTTC. Its translation: CAIGGPDRETQYF.

Notes on this clone: Other DNA sequences within the sample encode an identical CDR3. The CDR3 bases are TGTGCCAGCAGCTTAGGGGGGACAGATACGCAGTATTTT. As protein: CASSLGGTDTQYF. This rearrangement joins TRBV11-2 to TRBJ2-3; possibly TRBD1 or TRBD2 for D (5 bases each). The CDR3 consists of 13 residues. V lost 1 base to trimming and J lost 3 bases, with 5 bases between them. Germline CDR1 is SGHAT and CDR2 is FQNNGV.

The gene calls are TRBV5-1 and TRBJ2-3, with TRBD2 matching over 7 bases. Unmatched junction bases numbered 6, after V lost 1 base and J lost 4 bases. CDR3 length: 15 amino acids. Germline V lookup: CDR1 SGHRS, CDR2 YFSETQ. CDR3 residues: CASSLSSGYPDTQYF. Here the CDR3 DNA reads TGCGCCAGCAGCTTGTCTAGCGGTTATCCAGATACGCAGTATTTT.

V usage is TRBV5-6 and J usage is TRBJ1-1, with D perhaps matching TRBD1 (5 bases). Trimming shortened V by 0 bases and J by 5 bases, and 17 bases separated the two germline ends. Germline lookup yields CDR1 SGHDT and CDR2 YYEEEE. The CDR3 has 16 residues. The CDR3 DNA reads TGTGCCAGCAGCTTGGAACGGGGCGGAGTAAGTACTGAAGCTTTCTTT. Amino acids: CASSLERGGVSTEAFF.

The genes are TRBV11-2 and TRBJ2-5, with TRBD1 matching 7 bases. CDR1 SGHAT and CDR2 FQNNGV come from the germline V gene. The CDR3 length is 16 residues. V gave up 0 bases and J gave up 4 bases; unmatched junction bases: 8. The CDR3 loop is CASSLEGQPLRETQYF. Written as DNA, the CDR3 is TGTGCCAGCAGCTTAGAGGGACAGCCACTACGAGAGACCCAGTACTTC.